A selection of T cell receptor beta chains follows, all from one sample in a study of T-cell reconstitution after alpha-beta-depleted transplantation in children. MiXCR, applied by TCRdb to the PCR reads, yields one record per CDR3 protein. The table shows around 400,000 distinct CDR3 sequences, with 20% occurring only once. The sequences come from PBMCs from the stem cell graft donor, collected from the stem cell graft. The receptors derive from a human donor who donated a stem cell graft to a child with acute myeloid leukemia. The CDR3 runs from the conserved cysteine through the conserved F or W. A D gene is named only where the DNA matches it firmly. Clone size is given for some rows only: seen once, a few or many times, or a class if the clone is expanded.

J,size,V,D,CDR3,DNA
TRBJ2-3,few,TRBV28,NA,CASSRTPAFTDTQYF,TGTGCCAGCAGTCGCACACCGGCGTTCACAGATACGCAGTATTTT
TRBJ2-1,many,TRBV6-1,NA,CASKDSSSYNEQFF,TGTGCCAGCAAAGACTCAAGCTCCTACAATGAGCAGTTCTTC
TRBJ2-7,NA,TRBV5-1,TRBD1,CASSSQGQGTYEQYF,TGCGCCAGCAGCTCCCAGGGACAGGGAACCTACGAGCAGTACTTC
TRBJ2-5,few,TRBV27,TRBD2,CASSETTSGRAQYF,TGTGCCAGCAGTGAAACGACTAGCGGGAGGGCCCAGTACTTC
TRBJ2-7,NA,TRBV20-1,TRBD1,CSASAGQVYEQYF,TGCAGTGCTAGCGCGGGACAGGTCTACGAGCAGTACTTC
TRBJ1-1,NA,TRBV5-1,TRBD1,CASRDRGGTEAFF,TGCGCCAGCAGGGACAGGGGGGGAACTGAAGCTTTCTTT
TRBJ1-4,many,TRBV29-1,NA,CSVRASLNEKLFF,TGCAGCGTTCGGGCGTCCCTCAATGAAAAACTGTTTTTT
TRBJ2-7,many,TRBV12-3/TRBV12-4,TRBD1,CASSPGQGSYEQYF,TGTGCCAGCAGCCCTGGACAGGGCTCCTACGAGCAGTACTTC
TRBJ2-3,NA,TRBV7-8,NA,CASSVKRVGTDTQYF,TGTGCCAGCAGCGTAAAGCGGGTCGGGACAGATACGCAGTATTTT
TRBJ1-1,NA,TRBV25-1,NA,CASSYRQDMNTEAFF,TGTGCCAGCAGTTATCGACAGGACATGAACACTGAAGCTTTCTTT
TRBJ2-3,NA,TRBV29-1,NA,CSVQGRVTDTQYF,TGCAGCGTCCAGGGGAGGGTTACAGATACGCAGTATTTT
TRBJ2-1,NA,TRBV5-1,NA,CASSVASYNEQFF,TGCGCCAGCAGTGTGGCGTCCTACAATGAGCAGTTCTTC
TRBJ1-6,few,TRBV7-2,NA,CASGTVQEDSPLHF,TGTGCCAGCGGAACCGTCCAGGAAGATTCACCCCTCCACTTT
TRBJ2-1,few,TRBV24-1,TRBD2,CATSEGGISRDNEQFF,TGTGCCACCAGTGAGGGGGGGATCTCGCGAGACAATGAGCAGTTCTTC
TRBJ1-4,NA,TRBV6-1,NA,CASSPSGGLGSAANEKLFF,TGTGCCAGCAGTCCTTCGGGTGGGTTAGGGTCGGCGGCTAATGAAAAACTGTTTTTT
TRBJ2-7,NA,TRBV4-3,TRBD2,CASSQDTAGAGGYEQYF,TGCGCCAGCAGCCAAGATACAGCGGGAGCGGGGGGTTACGAGCAGTACTTC
TRBJ1-5,few,TRBV29-1,TRBD1,CSVSTGVYNQPQHF,TGCAGCGTCTCGACAGGGGTGTACAATCAGCCCCAGCATTTT
TRBJ2-5,few,TRBV12-3/TRBV12-4,NA,CASSLKGQEETQYF,TGTGCCAGCAGTTTGAAGGGACAAGAAGAGACCCAGTACTTC
TRBJ2-1,many,TRBV20-1,NA,CSARVGESLGYEQFF,TGCAGTGCTAGAGTCGGGGAAAGCTTGGGCTATGAGCAGTTCTTC
TRBJ2-3,few,TRBV29-1,NA,CSVGWGGWGTDTQYF,TGCAGCGTGGGGTGGGGTGGCTGGGGGACAGATACGCAGTATTTT
TRBJ1-4,few,TRBV28,NA,CASTIRGVKGRNGKLFF,TGTGCCAGCACCATTCGGGGGGTTAAGGGACGAAACGGAAAACTGTTTTTT
TRBJ2-1,NA,TRBV4-2,TRBD2,CASSQHGLAEAYNEQFF,TGTGCCAGCAGCCAACATGGACTAGCGGAGGCCTACAATGAGCAGTTCTTC
TRBJ2-1,once,TRBV30,TRBD2,CAWSVFLADEQFF,TGTGCCTGGAGTGTATTCCTAGCGGATGAGCAGTTCTTC
TRBJ2-3,few,TRBV4-2,TRBD2,CASSPLGSGNTDTQYF,TGTGCCAGCAGCCCCTTGGGTAGCGGGAACACAGATACGCAGTATTTT
TRBJ2-3,NA,TRBV20-1,NA,CSASPALTSTDTQYF,TGCAGTGCTAGTCCAGCGTTAACTAGCACAGATACGCAGTATTTT
TRBJ1-1,NA,TRBV29-1,TRBD1,CSVVRQGNTEAFF,TGCAGCGTGGTAAGACAGGGTAACACTGAAGCTTTCTTT
TRBJ2-1,NA,TRBV4-2,NA,CASSQDMGSASYNEQFF,TGTGCCAGCAGCCAAGATATGGGTAGCGCCTCCTACAATGAGCAGTTCTTC
TRBJ2-2,NA,TRBV5-1,NA,CASSGRTGELFF,TGCGCCAGCAGCGGACGCACCGGGGAGCTGTTTTTT
TRBJ1-2,NA,TRBV28,NA,CAGRTANYGYTF,TGTGCCGGTCGGACGGCTAACTATGGCTACACCTTC
TRBJ2-1,NA,TRBV5-1,NA,CASTWTGGVNEQFF,TGCGCCAGCACCTGGACTGGAGGGGTCAATGAGCAGTTCTTC
TRBJ2-7,NA,TRBV7-2,TRBD2,CASSFWRLAGGAEQYF,TGTGCCAGCAGCTTCTGGCGGCTAGCGGGAGGAGCCGAGCAGTACTTC
TRBJ2-5,NA,TRBV5-1,NA,CASSRGKETQYF,TGCGCCAGCAGCCGCGGGAAAGAGACCCAGTACTTC
TRBJ2-2,many,TRBV25-1,NA,CASSDSGELFF,TGTGCCAGCTCCGACTCCGGGGAGCTGTTTTTT
TRBJ2-7,many,TRBV20-1,NA,CSAPRDGAYEQYF,TGCAGTGCACCCCGGGACGGTGCCTACGAGCAGTACTTC
TRBJ2-3,NA,TRBV6-1,TRBD2,CARSGLAGGPGVDTQYF,TGTGCCAGAAGCGGACTAGCGGGAGGGCCGGGTGTAGATACGCAGTATTTT
TRBJ1-3,many,TRBV29-1,TRBD1,CSATGLRPGNTIYF,TGCAGCGCGACAGGGCTCAGACCTGGAAACACCATATATTTT
TRBJ2-5,NA,TRBV4-1,NA,CASSQGLAPMQETQYF,TGCGCCAGCAGCCAAGGGCTAGCGCCAATGCAAGAGACCCAGTACTTC
TRBJ2-1,few,TRBV20-1,TRBD2,CSARDTGGFNEQFF,TGCAGTGCTAGAGATACGGGAGGCTTCAATGAGCAGTTCTTC
TRBJ2-3,NA,TRBV29-1,TRBD1,CSVEGDRSYTNTQYF,TGCAGCGTTGAAGGGGACAGGTCGTACACAAATACGCAGTATTTT
TRBJ1-3,few,TRBV7-2,NA,CASSFSESSGNTIYF,TGTGCCAGCAGCTTTTCCGAAAGCTCTGGAAACACCATATATTTT
TRBJ2-7,NA,TRBV27,TRBD2,CASSQLAGGSYEQYF,TGTGCCAGCAGTCAACTAGCGGGAGGGTCCTACGAGCAGTACTTC
TRBJ1-2,NA,TRBV29-1,NA,CSVSRDYGYTF,TGCAGCGTTAGCAGGGACTATGGCTACACCTTC
TRBJ1-2,NA,TRBV20-1,NA,CSGSDSGIDGDTF,TGCAGTGGCTCGGACAGTGGGATAGATGGGGACACCTTC
TRBJ2-5,NA,TRBV12-3/TRBV12-4,TRBD1,CASSPDRAETQYF,TGTGCCAGCAGCCCGGACAGGGCTGAGACCCAGTACTTC
TRBJ2-5,few,TRBV10-3,TRBD2,CATRTSGGETQYF,TGTGCCACCCGGACTAGCGGGGGTGAGACCCAGTACTTC
TRBJ2-3,NA,TRBV5-1,TRBD1,CASSLERQGTDTQYF,TGCGCCAGCAGCTTGGAGCGACAGGGGACAGATACGCAGTATTTT
TRBJ1-1,NA,TRBV5-1,NA,CASSLRMGSSTEAFF,TGCGCCAGCAGCCTAAGAATGGGTTCGAGCACTGAAGCTTTCTTT
TRBJ2-1,NA,TRBV5-8,TRBD2,CASSGTSGFNEQFF,TGTGCCAGTTCCGGGACTAGCGGGTTCAATGAGCAGTTCTTC
TRBJ2-7,many,TRBV6-7,TRBD1,CASSYRTGKNYEQYF,TGTGCCAGCAGTTACAGGACAGGGAAAAACTACGAGCAGTACTTC
TRBJ2-3,many,TRBV6-1,NA,CASRRTQYTDTQYF,TGTGCCAGCAGGCGGACTCAATACACAGATACGCAGTATTTT
TRBJ1-4,many,TRBV20-1,NA,CSARQQGINEKLFF,TGCAGTGCTAGACAACAGGGAATTAATGAAAAACTGTTTTTT
TRBJ1-1,many,TRBV29-1,NA,CSVESPGPNKGNTEAFF,TGCAGCGTTGAATCCCCGGGACCCAACAAGGGGAACACTGAAGCTTTCTTT
TRBJ1-2,few,TRBV24-1,NA,CATSDYQGYTF,TGTGCCACCAGTGATTATCAAGGCTACACCTTC
TRBJ2-1,NA,TRBV12-3/TRBV12-4,NA,CASTPRGGRATYNEQFF,TGTGCCAGCACCCCCAGGGGTGGGAGGGCCACCTACAATGAGCAGTTCTTC
TRBJ2-5,few,TRBV12-3/TRBV12-4,TRBD2,CASSRGGREETQYF,TGTGCCAGCAGTAGGGGAGGGCGTGAAGAGACCCAGTACTTC
TRBJ2-1,many,TRBV12-3/TRBV12-4,NA,CASSLRASSYNEQFF,TGTGCCAGCAGTCTCCGCGCGAGCTCCTACAATGAGCAGTTCTTC
TRBJ2-7,NA,TRBV28,TRBD2,CASTSGTTSYEQYF,TGTGCCAGCACTTCCGGGACTACATCCTACGAGCAGTACTTC
TRBJ2-6,few,TRBV10-2,NA,CASSETRSGANVLTF,TGCGCCAGCAGTGAGACACGCTCTGGGGCCAACGTCCTGACTTTC
TRBJ1-1,NA,TRBV29-1,NA,CSVAGGLNTEAFF,TGCAGCGTAGCCGGAGGACTGAACACTGAAGCTTTCTTT